This entry lists 23 T cell receptor beta chains sequenced from one sample in a study of blood T cells in healthy people across ages. The second PCR ran roughly 7 to 12 cycles with a sample-barcoded 5' primer and J-beta primers. TCRdb passed the 5' RACE reads through MiXCR, listing each CDR3 protein once. Among about 1,500,000 distinct CDR3 sequences, about 28% were seen once, and the ten largest hold roughly 8%. The specimen sequenced was blood. The receptors originated from a woman in her 30s in good health.

In this sample, this clonotype turned up a few times. This rearrangement joins TRBV28 to TRBJ2-6; 12 positions agree with TRBD2. Germline CDR1 reads MDHEN; CDR2 reads SYDVKM. J gave up 0 bases and V 3 bases, and 18 bases lay outside the gene matches. The CDR3 has 23 residues. The CDR3 DNA sequence: TGTGCCAGCAGTTTTCCCCCTAGCGGGGGGGCCGCCGAGGCCCACTCTGGGGCCAACGTCCTGACTTTC. Encoded protein: CASSFPPSGGAAEAHSGANVLTF.

V usage is TRBV3-1 and J usage is TRBJ1-5; no clear D. The CDR3 covers 15 residues. With 2 bases removed from V and 2 bases from J, the gap between germline ends came to 10 bases. The germline V gene has CDR1 LGHDT and CDR2 YNNKEL (reference sequence). The CDR3 nucleotides are TGTGCCAGCAGCCAAATACCGGGAGGCAATCAGCCCCAGCATTTT. This sequence encodes CASSQIPGGNQPQHF.

This clonotype appeared many times. The genes are TRBV18 and TRBJ2-1, with D possibly being TRBD1 or TRBD2 (5 bases each). Germline-derived CDR1 and CDR2 are KGHSH and LQKENI. Trimming cost V 8 bases and J 5 bases, with 13 bases left between them. CDR3 length: 13 amino acids. Written as DNA, the CDR3 is TGTGCCAGCAGCCCGGGACGCAACAATGAGCAGTTCTTC. Translating it yields CASSPGRNNEQFF.

The CDR3 DNA sequence: TGCAGCGTTGATCCGGGACTAGCGGGAGGGTACGCCTACAATGAGCAGTTCTTC. This encodes CSVDPGLAGGYAYNEQFF. This chain connects TRBV29-1 to TRBJ2-1; 16 bases are shared with TRBD2. The CDR3 loop spans 18 amino acids. CDR1 is SQVTM and CDR2 is ANQGSEA in the germline V gene. V trimming: 3 bases; J trimming: 2 bases; junction bases outside the gene matches: 7.

This rearrangement joins TRBV7-2 to TRBJ2-1; D might be TRBD2 (5 bases). The CDR3 has 14 residues. Germline V CDR1 and CDR2: SGHTA, FQGNSA. The ends were cut back, 2 bases at V and 7 bases at J, with 12 bases in the middle. The CDR3 DNA is TGTGCCAGCAGCTTAAGTCCCGCGGGTAATGAGCAGTTCTTC. Translated, it gives CASSLSPAGNEQFF.

This clonotype occurred a few times. This rearrangement joins TRBV6-6 to TRBJ2-4; 12 positions match TRBD1. The V segment lost 10 bases and the J segment 7 bases; nucleotides outside the gene matches: 8. The V gene's germline CDR1 is MNHNY and CDR2 SVGAGI (reference sequence). This CDR3 comprises 14 residues. The chain's CDR3 is CANAWGQGANIQYF. The DNA of the CDR3 is TGTGCCAACGCTTGGGGACAGGGGGCGAACATTCAGTACTTC.

V usage is TRBV7-9 and J usage is TRBJ2-1; possibly TRBD2 for D (5 bases). The CDR3 has 16 amino acids. V lost 5 bases, J lost 0 bases, and 14 bases lay in between. The V gene's germline CDR1 is SEHNR and CDR2 FQNEAQ (reference sequence). CDR3 coding DNA: TGTGCCAGCAGCGCGCAGACTGGGAGCTCCTACAATGAGCAGTTCTTC. Its protein product is CASSAQTGSSYNEQFF.

The sample holds a few counts of this clonotype. This chain links TRBV20-1 with TRBJ1-4; no clear D gene. The V gene lost 0 bases and the J gene lost 4 bases, with 12 bases spanning the gap. The CDR3 is 15 residues long. Germline CDR1 and CDR2: DFQATT and SNEGSKA (reference sequence). In DNA, the CDR3 is TGCAGTGCTAGAGAGTTGACGGGGATTAATGAAAAACTGTTTTTT. Translation gives CSARELTGINEKLFF.

The rearrangement uses TRBV7-9 and TRBJ2-7, with 7 bases identical to TRBD1. V was pared by 0 bases and J by 0 bases, with 5 bases of the junction left unmatched. In germline, CDR1 is SEHNR, CDR2 FQNEAQ (reference sequence). The CDR3 covers 16 residues. The DNA for the CDR3 is TGTGCCAGCAGCTTAGCGAGGGACAGCGGCTCCTACGAGCAGTACTTC. Residues: CASSLARDSGSYEQYF.

This clonotype was recorded at least ten times. V is TRBV29-1 and J is TRBJ2-7, with D unclear. The V gene's germline CDR1 is SQVTM and CDR2 ANQGSEA. V was cut by 3 bases and J by 7 bases, with 13 bases left in between. The CDR3 extends over 12 amino acids. In DNA form, the CDR3 reads TGCAGCGTTGATCCGTCAGGCACTGAGCAGTACTTC. It yields the protein CSVDPSGTEQYF.

This clonotype was seen at least ten times. The rearrangement uses TRBV7-9 and TRBJ1-1; no clear D. The CDR3 extends over 12 amino acids. With 4 bases removed from V and 8 bases from J, the gap between germline ends came to 11 bases. CDR1 is SEHNR, CDR2 FQNEAQ, per germline (reference sequence). The CDR3 protein is CASSSKTREAFF. DNA of the CDR3: TGTGCCAGCAGCTCAAAAACCCGGGAAGCTTTCTTT.

V usage is TRBV2 and J usage is TRBJ2-1; D remains unclear. CDR1 is SNHLY and CDR2 is FYNNEI in the germline V gene. The CDR3 length is 12 residues. V was cut by 1 base and J by 10 bases, with 8 bases left in between. The CDR3 nucleotides read TGTGCCAGCAGTGAAGGGACCCCAGAGCAGTTCTTC. This sequence encodes CASSEGTPEQFF.

This clonotype has at least ten counts. V and J are TRBV7-2 and TRBJ2-7; perhaps D is TRBD1 or TRBD2 (6 bases each). This CDR3 region has 14 residues. Germline V gene sequence: CDR1 SGHTA, CDR2 FQGNSA. V was trimmed by 1 base and J by 5 bases, leaving 12 bases between them. The DNA of the CDR3 is TGTGCCAGCAGCTTAGGAGGGGGGCCTGACGAGCAGTACTTC. This codes for CASSLGGGPDEQYF.

This clonotype was detected only a few times. The chain employs TRBV4-3 and TRBJ2-3; the D is unclear. This CDR3 has 15 residues. V was clipped by 2 bases and J by 4 bases, with 13 bases between them. Per the germline V gene, CDR1 is LGHNA and CDR2 is YSLEER. The CDR3 DNA sequence: TGCGCCAGCAGCCAAAACAAGGGCATGGCAGATACGCAGTATTTT. Its protein is CASSQNKGMADTQYF.

J is TRBJ2-1 and V is TRBV7-9; no reliable D call. In germline, CDR1 is SEHNR, CDR2 FQNEAQ (reference sequence). Between the trimmed V and J ends, which lost 5 bases and 2 bases, there was a span of 10 bases. The CDR3 totals 14 residues. The CDR3 loop is CASSLPLPYNEQFF. CDR3 DNA sequence: TGTGCCAGCAGCCTACCCCTCCCCTACAATGAGCAGTTCTTC.

This clonotype turned up a few times. The rearrangement uses TRBV20-1 and TRBJ2-1, with D perhaps TRBD2 (5 bases). Trimming took off 8 bases at V and 4 bases at J, with 21 bases between the two ends. The CDR3 is 15 amino acids. Per germline, CDR1 DFQATT and CDR2 SNEGSKA (reference sequence). The CDR3 nucleotides read TGCAGTTCTCGTTATCGCCGGGGTCTTTACAATGAGCAGTTCTTC. It specifies CSSRYRRGLYNEQFF.

This clonotype was recorded at least ten times. The chain recombines TRBV5-5 with TRBJ2-7; D is perhaps TRBD1 (5 bases). The CDR3 has 13 amino acids. Germline assignment: CDR1 SGHKS and CDR2 YYEKEE (reference sequence). The V and J ends lost 4 bases and 4 bases respectively, with 12 bases between them. DNA of the CDR3: TGTGCCAGCAGCGCGACAACAGGTTACGAGCAGTACTTC. Translated: CASSATTGYEQYF. The full variable domain, its missing parts supplied by reference TRBV5-5 and TRBJ2-7, is DAGVTQSPTHLIKTRGQQVTLRCSPISGHKSVSWYQQVLGQGPQFIFQYYEKEERGRGNFPDRFSARQFPNYSSELNVNALLLGDSALYLCASSATTGYEQYFGPGTRLTVT.

V usage is TRBV20-1 and J usage is TRBJ2-5, with 8 bases matching TRBD1. The DNA matches TRBJ2-7 better at its end, which makes the J call doubtful. The CDR3 covers 13 residues. Looked up from germline, CDR1 is DFQATT and CDR2 is SNEGSKA (reference sequence). CDR3 residues: CSALPTGDGEQYF. DNA of the CDR3: TGCAGTGCCCTACCGACAGGGGACGGCGAGCAGTACTTC.

Written as DNA, the CDR3 is TGTGCCAGCAGTGAATTGGGGGTAACCTCCTCCTACAATGAGCAGTACTTC. Its translation: CASSELGVTSSYNEQYF. The chain uses TRBV25-1 and TRBJ2-1; either TRBD1 or TRBD2 may fit D (5 bases each). The closer fit of TRBJ2-7 to the DNA end suggests the J call may be wrong. Germline values: CDR1 MGHDK, CDR2 SYGVNS. The CDR3 is made up of 17 amino acids.

J is TRBJ2-7 and V is TRBV24-1, with D perhaps given as TRBD1 or TRBD2 (7 bases each). The DNA end favors TRBJ2-5, so the J call may be wrong. This CDR3 has 15 residues. Germline V gene lookup returns CDR1 KGHDR and CDR2 SFDVKD. CDR3 sequence reads: CATSDYTGEGETQYF. CDR3 in DNA: TGTGCCACCAGTGATTACACAGGGGAGGGAGAGACCCAGTACTTC.

This clonotype was recorded many times. The chain is built from TRBV3-1 and TRBJ2-7; D is perhaps TRBD2 (5 bases). Germline assignment: CDR1 LGHDT and CDR2 YNNKEL (reference sequence). Trimming cost V 5 bases and J 6 bases, with 17 bases left between them. The CDR3 totals 14 residues. The CDR3 DNA reads as TGTGCCAGCAGCTCCCTAGGACGGAGCGGCGAGCAGTACTTC. It codes for CASSSLGRSGEQYF.

As regards this clonotype: It may be a read error: a sequence one base away is much more abundant. This sequence joins TRBV29-1 and TRBJ2-1; 8 bases align to TRBD1. With V trimmed by 7 bases and J by 7 bases, 9 bases remained unmatched. The CDR3 length is 13 residues. Per germline, CDR1 SQVTM and CDR2 ANQGSEA. CDR3 bases: TGCAGCGGTGATTTAACAGGGGGAAATGAGCAGTTCTTC. Translating it yields CSGDLTGGNEQFF.

CDR3 DNA: TGTGCCAGCAGCAAAAGCGGGGGGTATAGCAATCACCCCCAGCATTTT. Translating it yields CASSKSGGYSNHPQHF. The V and J genes are TRBV21-1 and TRBJ1-5; the DNA was not used to check the table's D call, TRBD1. TRBV21-1 constitutes a pseudogene. The CDR3 is 16 amino acids.